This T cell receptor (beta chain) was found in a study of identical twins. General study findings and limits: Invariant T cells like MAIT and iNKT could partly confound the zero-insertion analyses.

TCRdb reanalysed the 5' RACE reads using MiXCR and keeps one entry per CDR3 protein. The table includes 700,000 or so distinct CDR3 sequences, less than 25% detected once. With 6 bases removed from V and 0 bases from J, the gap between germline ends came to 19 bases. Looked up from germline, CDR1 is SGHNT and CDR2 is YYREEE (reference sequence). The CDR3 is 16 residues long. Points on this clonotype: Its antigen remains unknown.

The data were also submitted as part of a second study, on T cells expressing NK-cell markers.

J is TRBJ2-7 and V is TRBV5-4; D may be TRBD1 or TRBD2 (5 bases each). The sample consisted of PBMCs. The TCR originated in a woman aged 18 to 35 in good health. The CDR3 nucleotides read TGTGCCAGCACCACCTATCCGGGACGCGGCTCCTACGAGCAGTACTTC. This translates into CASTTYPGRGSYEQYF.